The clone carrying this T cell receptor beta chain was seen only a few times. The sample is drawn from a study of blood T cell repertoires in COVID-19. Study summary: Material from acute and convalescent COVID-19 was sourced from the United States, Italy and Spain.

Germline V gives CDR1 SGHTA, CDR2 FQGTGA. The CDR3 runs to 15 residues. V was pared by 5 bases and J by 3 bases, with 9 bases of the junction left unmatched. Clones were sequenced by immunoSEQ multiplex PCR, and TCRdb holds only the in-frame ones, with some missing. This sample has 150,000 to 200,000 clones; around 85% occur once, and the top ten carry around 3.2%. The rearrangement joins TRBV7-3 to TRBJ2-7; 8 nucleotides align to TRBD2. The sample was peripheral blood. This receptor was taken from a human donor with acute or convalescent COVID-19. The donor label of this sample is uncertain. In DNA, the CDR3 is TGTGCCAGCAGCCCCTCAGCGGGGGCGATCTACGAGCAGTACTTC. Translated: CASSPSAGAIYEQYF.